The present entry profiles one T cell receptor (beta chain) with its context. In its sample, this clone was seen once. The antigen it recognizes is unknown. Within one base of it there is no much larger clone, and no base qualities were kept. The library was produced with the immunoSEQ multiplex PCR assay. Not all clones reach the TCRdb copy of this immuneACCESS table, which keeps in-frame sequences only. Checked studies attribute under half of the gap to unresolved V genes and leave the rest unexplained. Within this sample are fewer than 75,000 clones, with 85% to 95% of them counted one time only. Around 3.3% of the sample rests with the top ten. The CDR3 runs 14 amino acids, cysteine and phenylalanine included. The kept DNA is CDR3 alone, 42 bases in frame from the first base. Trimming takes 1 base from V and 9 bases from J, and the germline ends sit 15 bases apart. Sequences LGHNT (CDR1) and FRNRAP (CDR2) are obtained from the germline V gene.

These data originate in a study of T cell changes during pregnancy in multiple sclerosis (dated by TCRdb to between 2017 and 2020). Regarding the research as a whole: The study examined how the T cell repertoire changed over the course of pregnancy in women with multiple sclerosis.

This chain is built from TRBV12-5 and TRBJ1-1; no D gene can be assigned with confidence. The sequencing here drew on peripheral blood, taken after pregnancy. This clonotype was sampled from a female donor in good health, enrolled as a control in a pregnancy study. This receptor has the CDR3 CASGLAAGVGKAFF. The nucleotide sequence is given as TGTGCTAGTGGTTTGGCGGCAGGTGTGGGTAAAGCTTTCTTT.